Many counts were recorded for the clone carrying this TCR beta chain. This entry comes from a study of identical twins. The germline V and J ends were trimmed by 1 base and 0 bases, with 14 bases remaining between them. This CDR3 is 16 amino acids long. Germline CDR1 is SGHRS and CDR2 is YFSETQ. TCRdb reprocessed the 5' RACE reads via MiXCR and lists one record per CDR3 protein. The table includes about 690,000 distinct CDR3 sequences, around 20% detected once. These data were also filed under a second study, of T cells expressing NK-cell markers.

The sample comprised PBMCs. The TCR was taken from a woman aged 18-29 years in good health. The chain has TRBV5-1 and TRBJ2-7; perhaps TRBD2 as D (6 bases). The chain's CDR3 is CASSLRAGLTSYEQYF. For the CDR3, the DNA is TGCGCCAGCAGCTTGCGAGCGGGCCTTACCTCCTACGAGCAGTACTTC.